Listed here are 9 T cell receptor beta chains from one sample, sequenced in a study of identical twins. A single record per CDR3 protein comes from TCRdb applying MiXCR to the 5' RACE reads. The sample lists 240,000 or so distinct CDR3 sequences, 8% to 11% occurring once. The sequenced sample consisted of memory T cells sorted from blood. Every receptor here comes from a man aged 45-65 years in good health.

In its sample, this clonotype was seen many times. This sequence joins TRBV12-3 or TRBV12-4 and TRBJ2-1, with D perhaps matching TRBD2 (5 bases). The ends were cut back, 3 bases at V and 6 bases at J, with 12 bases in the middle. The CDR3 is made up of 14 amino acids. In DNA form, the CDR3 reads TGTGCCAGCAGTTTCGGTTGGGGAGTCAATGAGCAGTTCTTC. Protein product: CASSFGWGVNEQFF.

The chain employs TRBV6-2 or TRBV6-3 and TRBJ1-3; D unclear. Trimming shortened V by 9 bases and J by 5 bases, and 17 bases separated the two germline ends. The germline V gene encodes CDR1 MNHEY and CDR2 SVGEGT. This CDR3 spans 14 amino acids. The CDR3 loop reads CARSPPGRRNTIYF. The CDR3 DNA follows: TGTGCCAGGAGTCCCCCCGGGAGAAGAAACACCATATATTTT.

This clonotype was detected many times. Compared with germline, one end of the junction differs, possibly owing to a read error. V and J are TRBV7-2 and TRBJ2-1; 12 nucleotides line up with TRBD2. Germline lookup yields CDR1 SGHTA and CDR2 FQGNSA. The CDR3 spans 14 residues. The CDR3 coding sequence is TGTGCCAGCAGCTTAAACGGGCTAGCGGGAGGGGTAATCTTC. Translated: CASSLNGLAGGVIF.

This clonotype occurred many times. The rearrangement links TRBV20-1 to TRBJ2-7; 8 bases are a match to TRBD2. V was clipped by 0 bases and J by 6 bases; unmatched bases: 19. In germline, CDR1 is DFQATT, CDR2 SNEGSKA (reference sequence). The CDR3 is 18 residues long. CDR3 bases: TGCAGTGCTAGAGATTCATCGCTCTATCACAGCGGGAGTTCCGAGCAGTACTTC. Translating gives CSARDSSLYHSGSSEQYF.

This clonotype came up many times. The chain uses TRBV12-3 or TRBV12-4 and TRBJ2-1; D is uncertain. Trimming took off 6 bases at V and 9 bases at J, with 12 bases between the two ends. The CDR3 covers 12 residues. CDR3 DNA sequence: TGTGCCAGCAGCTCTAACGATCGTGAGCAGTTCTTC. Translation: CASSSNDREQFF.

This clonotype was seen a handful of times. This chain connects TRBV7-2 to TRBJ2-2, with D perhaps assigned TRBD1 or TRBD2 (6 bases each). Germline values: CDR1 SGHTA, CDR2 FQGNSA. Trimming pared 2 bases from V and 6 bases from J, leaving 10 bases between. The CDR3 runs 14 residues. CDR3 DNA sequence: TGTGCCAGCAGCTTAAATGGGGGGCCCGGGGAGCTGTTTTTT. Translating it yields CASSLNGGPGELFF.

In its sample, this clonotype was seen many times. This chain connects TRBV30 to TRBJ1-1, with a tentative D call TRBD1 (5 bases). From germline, CDR1 is GTSNPN and CDR2 SVGIG (reference sequence). This CDR3 region has 16 residues. Trimming removed 1 base at V and 4 bases at J, with 19 bases between. For the CDR3, the DNA is TGTGCCTGGAGTGAATACTTGACAGAAGGGACCACTGAAGCTTTCTTT. It codes for CAWSEYLTEGTTEAFF.

The chain joins TRBV19 to TRBJ2-6; D unclear. This CDR3 region has 15 residues. In germline, CDR1 is LNHDA, CDR2 SQIVND (reference sequence). V dropped 3 bases and J dropped 3 bases, with 9 bases sitting between them. CDR3 sequence (DNA): TGTGCCAGTAGTATTTGGCTGAGTGGGGCCAACGTCCTGACTTTC. Its protein product is CASSIWLSGANVLTF.

This clonotype has at least ten counts. This rearrangement joins TRBV6-2 or TRBV6-3 to TRBJ2-4; 7 nucleotides agree with TRBD2. In germline, CDR1 is MNHEY, CDR2 SVGEGT. The CDR3 runs 18 residues. Unmatched junction bases numbered 16, after V lost 2 bases and J lost 6 bases. CDR3: CASSYLRIASGNLNIQYF. The CDR3 bases are TGTGCCAGCAGTTACCTTCGTATTGCTAGCGGAAACCTAAACATTCAGTACTTC.